In its sample, the clone carrying this T cell receptor beta chain was seen a few times. The germline CDR1 and CDR2 sequences are SQVTM and ANQGSEA. V lost 3 bases, J lost 0 bases, and 11 bases lay in between. The length of the CDR3 is 14 residues. These data originate in a study of chronic HIV infection and antiretroviral therapy. TCRdb reprocessed the 5' RACE reads via MiXCR and lists one record per CDR3 protein. The sample includes more than 25,000 distinct CDR3 sequences, under 9.5% seen only once; the top ten take about 2.5%. The sequence came from an adult who had HIV and had not received antiretroviral therapy, or was an uninfected healthy control (not recorded which). Sequencing was performed on peripheral blood. V gene TRBV29-1 combines with J gene TRBJ1-2, with a possible D match to TRBD1 (5 bases). For the CDR3, the DNA is TGCAGCGTTGAGGCTCGGGGGACTAACTATGGCTACACCTTC. Encoded protein: CSVEARGTNYGYTF.